The 19 T cell receptor beta chains presented below share a single source sample, sequenced in a study of graft-versus-host responses after intestinal transplantation. The data were produced by immunoSEQ multiplex PCR, yet TCRdb's version contains in-frame clones alone and is incomplete. Of tens of thousands of clones listed, roughly 90% were seen once; the top ten hold nearly 0.11%. Their recognized antigens are unknown. The specimen was unstimulated CD4+ T cells sorted from spleen or lymph node cells, collected before intestinal transplant. These receptor sequences come from a human donor who received an intestinal transplant.

The chain has TRBV5-1 and TRBJ1-3; D not certain. Trimming pared 1 base from V and 0 bases from J, leaving 11 bases between. This CDR3 has 16 residues. In germline, CDR1 is SGHRS, CDR2 YFSETQ. The DNA of the CDR3 is TGCGCCAGCAGCTTGTATACGGGAGACTCTGGAAACACCATATATTTT. Protein sequence: CASSLYTGDSGNTIYF.

The chain carries TRBV7-2 and TRBJ1-3; D is unresolved. Germline-derived CDR1 and CDR2 are SGHTA and FQGNSA. V was trimmed by 6 bases and J by 0 bases, leaving 18 bases between them. The CDR3 is 17 amino acids. CDR3 coding DNA: TGTGCCAGCAGTCCTATCCGCGGGCTACCCTCTGGAAACACCATATATTTT. Residues: CASSPIRGLPSGNTIYF.

CDR3 DNA: TGTGCCAGCTCACCAAGGGGACAGACCCCCCGGAATCAGCCCCAGCATTTT. It codes for CASSPRGQTPRNQPQHF. This chain links TRBV18 with TRBJ1-5; 7 nucleotides align to TRBD1. This CDR3 has 17 amino acids. V shed 2 bases and J 4 bases; nucleotides not matched to a gene: 11. Germline V gives CDR1 KGHSH, CDR2 LQKENI. Full variable domain (missing parts from reference TRBV18 and TRBJ1-5): NAGVMQNPRHLVRRRGQEARLRCSPMKGHSHVYWYRQLPEEGLKFMVYLQKENIIDESGMPKERFSAEFPKEGPSILRIQQVVRGDSAAYFCASSPRGQTPRNQPQHFGDGTRLSIL.

The DNA for the CDR3 is TGCAGCGCGACACTGGGAGACATAGAAGCTTTCTTT. As protein: CSATLGDIEAFF. The chain links TRBV29-1 to TRBJ1-1; D is uncertain. The V end was cut by 7 bases, the J end by 8 bases, with 17 bases between. In germline, CDR1 is SQVTM, CDR2 ANQGSEA. The length of the CDR3 is 12 residues.

This chain links TRBV11-2 with TRBJ1-4; D perhaps matches TRBD1 (6 bases). Trimming shortened V by 0 bases and J by 3 bases, and 17 bases separated the two germline ends. Germline lookup yields CDR1 SGHAT and CDR2 FQNNGV. CDR3 length: 18 residues. CDR3: CASSLDLGRGIPNEKLFF. The CDR3 DNA reads TGTGCCAGCAGCTTAGATCTCGGCAGGGGAATACCTAATGAAAAACTGTTTTTT.

This clone occurred a few times. The chain recombines TRBV2 with TRBJ1-2; D perhaps matches TRBD1 (5 bases). Trimming shortened V by 5 bases and J by 6 bases, and 13 bases separated the two germline ends. The CDR3 runs to 13 residues. Germline V gene sequence: CDR1 SNHLY, CDR2 FYNNEI. This chain's CDR3 is CASSSVRENGYTF. In nucleotides, the CDR3 is TGTGCCAGCAGTTCTGTCAGGGAAAATGGCTACACCTTC.

The genes are TRBV10-2 and TRBJ2-7; 8 positions match TRBD2. Trimming removed 1 base from V and 6 bases from J; junction bases left unmatched: 8. Germline V gene sequence: CDR1 WSHSY, CDR2 SAAADI. The length of the CDR3 is 15 residues. The CDR3 DNA reads as TGCGCCAGCAGTGAGTGGGGACTAGGCGGGGGCGAGCAGTACTTC. As protein: CASSEWGLGGGEQYF.

The chain joins TRBV6-1 to TRBJ2-5; 8 nucleotides agree with TRBD2. Germline CDR1 and CDR2: MNHNS and SASEGT. The CDR3 length is 15 residues. V gave up 6 bases and J gave up 2 bases; unmatched junction bases: 8. The chain's CDR3 is CASSGTGTRQETQYF. CDR3 in DNA: TGTGCCAGCAGCGGGACCGGGACTAGGCAAGAGACCCAGTACTTC.

The J gene is TRBJ1-2, the V gene TRBV5-6, with D hard to call. Germline V gene lookup returns CDR1 SGHDT and CDR2 YYEEEE. This CDR3 is built from 13 residues. Trimming removed 1 base at V and 4 bases at J, with 8 bases between. CDR3 DNA sequence: TGTGCCAGCAGCTTGTGGGCTGCCTATGGCTACACCTTC. Translation gives CASSLWAAYGYTF.

This sequence joins TRBV19 and TRBJ2-3, with TRBD1 matching over 9 bases. After removal of 11 bases from V and 4 bases from J, the junction contained 10 bases not matched to a gene. The CDR3 is 14 amino acids. Germline loops: CDR1 LNHDA, CDR2 SQIVND (reference sequence). This chain's CDR3 is CAVRWTGDPDTQYF. The CDR3 DNA follows: TGTGCCGTCCGATGGACAGGGGATCCAGATACGCAGTATTTT.

This clone was detected only a few times. This chain joins TRBV20-1 and TRBJ2-7; 7 bases agree with TRBD1. There are 11 residues in the CDR3. With V trimmed by 8 bases and J by 2 bases, 3 bases remained unmatched. Germline V gene data show CDR1 as DFQATT and CDR2 as SNEGSKA (reference sequence). The CDR3 here is CSPGTAYEQYF. Written as DNA, the CDR3 is TGCAGTCCCGGGACAGCCTACGAGCAGTACTTC.

The chain has TRBV25-1 and TRBJ2-1, with D perhaps matching TRBD2 (6 bases). The CDR3 sequence is 15 residues long. V lost 2 bases to trimming and J lost 3 bases, with 11 bases between them. Germline V CDR1 and CDR2: MGHDK, SYGVNS. Here the CDR3 DNA reads TGTGCCAGCAGTGAAATGGGGGGTCTCTACAATGAGCAGTTCTTC. It is translated as CASSEMGGLYNEQFF.

This chain uses TRBV4-1 with TRBJ1-3; D remains ambiguous. Germline V gene lookup returns CDR1 MGHRA and CDR2 YSYEKL. This CDR3 is 14 amino acids long. V was cut by 1 base and J by 4 bases, with 8 bases left in between. CDR3 residues: CASSQAGIGNTIYF. The CDR3, as DNA: TGCGCCAGCAGCCAAGCGGGGATCGGAAACACCATATATTTT.

V gene TRBV19 combines with J gene TRBJ1-1, with D tentatively TRBD1 (5 bases). The length of the CDR3 is 11 residues. Germline values: CDR1 LNHDA, CDR2 SQIVND (reference sequence). The DNA of the CDR3 is TGTGCGGCTCGGGGGTACACTGAAGCTTTCTTT. Residues: CAARGYTEAFF.

This clone was seen once. This chain uses TRBV10-2 with TRBJ2-3, with D perhaps matching TRBD1 (5 bases). Trimming took off 0 bases at V and 1 base at J, with 14 bases between the two ends. CDR1 is WSHSY and CDR2 is SAAADI in the germline V gene. The CDR3 length is 17 residues. The CDR3 DNA follows: TGCGCCAGCAGTGAGTCCCCGGGCAGGGCGGGCACAGATACGCAGTATTTT. Protein: CASSESPGRAGTDTQYF.

The J gene is TRBJ1-1, the V gene TRBV2; TRBD1 aligns across 9 bases. From germline, CDR1 is SNHLY and CDR2 FYNNEI. V lost 7 bases, J lost 4 bases, and 7 bases stayed unmatched. This CDR3 region has 14 residues. The CDR3 DNA follows: TGTGCCAGCATGATCGACAGGGGGGGCACTGAAGCTTTCTTT. Residues: CASMIDRGGTEAFF.

V is TRBV19 and J is TRBJ1-1; tentative D call: TRBD1 (5 bases). Looked up from germline, CDR1 is LNHDA and CDR2 is SQIVND (reference sequence). V gave up 4 bases and J gave up 0 bases, with 9 bases separating them. CDR3 length: 14 residues. CDR3 nucleotides: TGTGCCAGTAGTAGCGGGACGGTGAACACTGAAGCTTTCTTT. Translating gives CASSSGTVNTEAFF.

The CDR3: CASTEQSSEGRRGYTF. In DNA, the CDR3 is TGTGCCAGCACAGAACAAAGCAGTGAGGGCAGGCGCGGCTACACCTTC. The V and J genes are TRBV19 and TRBJ1-2; D gene unclear. Trimming shortened V by 9 bases and J by 8 bases, and 28 bases separated the two germline ends. Germline CDR1 is LNHDA and CDR2 is SQIVND (reference sequence). The CDR3 consists of 16 residues.

The rearrangement joins TRBV29-1 to TRBJ1-2; unclear D gene. The CDR3 has 11 residues. V was shortened by 4 bases and J by 3 bases, with 6 bases between the two germline ends. The V gene's germline CDR1 is SQVTM and CDR2 ANQGSEA. CDR3 amino acids: CSVGTDYGYTF. CDR3 in DNA: TGCAGCGTTGGTACGGACTATGGCTACACCTTC. Filled out from reference TRBV29-1 and TRBJ1-2, the complete variable domain reads SAVISQKPSRDICQRGTSLTIQCQVDSQVTMMFWYRQQPGQSLTLIATANQGSEATYESGFVIDKFPISRPNLTFSTLTVSNMSPEDSSIYLCSVGTDYGYTFGSGTRLTVV.